The next 31 T cell receptor beta chains were all read from a single sample in a study of T cells in Graves' hyperthyroidism and ophthalmopathy. The CDR3 regions of TCR beta were amplified from RNA transcripts. The HTBI primer set served for first-round RT-PCR of the TCR CDR3. TCRdb itself ran the multiplex PCR reads through MiXCR, one entry per CDR3 protein. The sample lists 540,000 or so distinct CDR3 sequences, less than 20% seen once, with about 7% in the top ten. Sequencing was done on a sample of blood. The receptors originated from a woman aged 25 to 39 with Graves' hyperthyroidism.

This clonotype appeared many times. V gene TRBV6-1 combines with J gene TRBJ1-3; D is possibly TRBD1 (5 bases). Deletions cut 5 bases from V and 0 bases from J, with 11 bases between. The CDR3 is made up of 15 amino acids. Germline values: CDR1 MNHNS, CDR2 SASEGT. Here the CDR3 reads CASSSGPNSGNTIYF. CDR3 nucleotides: TGTGCCAGCAGTTCGGGACCGAACTCTGGAAACACCATATATTTT.

This clonotype came up a few times. This sequence joins TRBV9 and TRBJ1-3; possible D gene TRBD1, 5 bases. The V gene's germline CDR1 is SGDLS and CDR2 YYNGEE. The CDR3 has 17 amino acids. V was trimmed by 0 bases and J by 0 bases, leaving 13 bases between them. The CDR3 DNA reads TGTGCCAGCAGCGTAGGACGGGGCAGAAGCTCTGGAAACACCATATATTTT. Translating it yields CASSVGRGRSSGNTIYF.

V gene TRBV5-1 combines with J gene TRBJ2-3; 14 bases match TRBD2. Germline values: CDR1 SGHRS, CDR2 YFSETQ. The trim removed 4 bases at V and 4 bases at J, leaving 14 bases unmatched. CDR3 size: 19 residues. The CDR3 spells CASSVRPGLAGDLADTQYF. The CDR3 DNA is TGCGCCAGCAGCGTACGACCGGGACTAGCGGGAGACCTTGCAGATACGCAGTATTTT.

This clonotype came up many times. The chain links TRBV28 to TRBJ2-7, with 11 bases that match TRBD2. This CDR3 contains 16 residues. Unmatched junction bases numbered 14, after V lost 7 bases and J lost 6 bases. Germline CDR1 and CDR2: MDHEN and SYDVKM. As DNA, the CDR3 is TGTGCCAGCAAGACTAGCGGGATACAGAGGCACGGCGAGCAGTACTTC. Translated, it gives CASKTSGIQRHGEQYF.

This clonotype was counted at least ten times. The gene calls are TRBV12-3 or TRBV12-4 and TRBJ2-5; 9 bases fit TRBD2. The junction had 11 bases not matched to a gene; V was cut back by 6 bases and J by 6 bases. The CDR3 is 15 residues long. The CDR3 sequence: CASSPGLARPQTQYF. CDR3 DNA: TGTGCCAGCAGCCCGGGACTAGCTCGTCCTCAGACCCAGTACTTC.

Remarks on this clonotype: This could be a read error, since a much larger clone is one nucleotide away. The chain combines TRBV3-1 with TRBJ1-6; 10 bases are a match to TRBD1. This CDR3 is 16 amino acids long. Germline V gene data show CDR1 as LGHDT and CDR2 as YNNKEL (reference sequence). The CDR3 bases are TGTGCCGGCAGCCAAGAAGGCGGGACAGGGGTTTCACCCCTCCACTTT. As protein: CAGSQEGGTGVSPLHF.

The chain employs TRBV9 and TRBJ2-3; D is ambiguous. Germline V CDR1 and CDR2: SGDLS, YYNGEE. The ends were cut back, 4 bases at V and 0 bases at J, with 9 bases in the middle. CDR3 length: 14 residues. This CDR3 is CASSMSTSTDTQYF. As DNA, the CDR3 is TGTGCCAGCAGCATGTCCACTAGCACAGATACGCAGTATTTT. The full variable domain, its missing parts supplied by reference TRBV9 and TRBJ2-3, is DSGVTQTPKHLITATGQRVTLRCSPRSGDLSVYWYQQSLDQGLQFLIQYYNGEERAKGNILERFSAQQFPDLHSELNLSSLELGDSALYFCASSMSTSTDTQYFGPGTRLTVL.

This clonotype was picked up many times. The chain links TRBV7-9 to TRBJ1-1, with TRBD1 matching over 7 bases. After removal of 5 bases from V and 4 bases from J, the junction contained 10 bases not matched to a gene. The CDR3 is 15 residues long. Germline V CDR1 and CDR2: SEHNR, FQNEAQ (reference sequence). The CDR3 DNA reads as TGTGCCAGCAGCCCCCTGGGGACAGCGACCACTGAAGCTTTCTTT. The encoded protein is CASSPLGTATTEAFF.

At least ten counts were recorded for this clonotype. This rearrangement joins TRBV11-2 to TRBJ1-4, with TRBD1 as a possible D gene (5 bases). CDR1 is SGHAT and CDR2 is FQNNGV in the germline V gene. V was trimmed by 4 bases and J by 7 bases, leaving 16 bases between them. This CDR3 is built from 15 residues. The CDR3 is CASSSGGIWGEKLFF. The CDR3 DNA sequence: TGTGCCAGCAGCTCCGGGGGGATCTGGGGTGAAAAACTGTTTTTT.

Remarks on this clonotype: This may be a read error: a much more frequent sequence differs by one nucleotide. The genes are TRBV20-1 and TRBJ1-5, with D tentatively TRBD1 (6 bases). Deletions cut 6 bases from V and 4 bases from J, with 16 bases between. The germline CDR1 and CDR2 sequences are DFQATT and SNEGSKA (reference sequence). This CDR3 has 14 amino acids. The CDR3 DNA reads TGCAGTGCCACCGGGACATGGGCAAATCAGCCCCAGCATTTT. It encodes CSATGTWANQPQHF.

There are a few counts of this clonotype. The chain combines TRBV25-1 with TRBJ2-1; D is possibly TRBD2 (5 bases). The length of the CDR3 is 16 residues. The V and J ends lost 1 base and 5 bases respectively, with 15 bases between them. Germline-derived CDR1 and CDR2 are MGHDK and SYGVNS. The CDR3 DNA follows: TGTGCCAGCAGTGAATTGCGAGGGAGTCTGGACAATGAGCAGTTCTTC. Residues: CASSELRGSLDNEQFF.

This clonotype occurred many times. The rearrangement joins TRBV28 to TRBJ1-6; D remains unclear. Trimming shortened V by 2 bases and J by 11 bases, and 13 bases separated the two germline ends. Germline loops: CDR1 MDHEN, CDR2 SYDVKM. The CDR3 consists of 14 residues. CDR3 nucleotides: TGTGCCAGCAGTTTAGTCGCCCCGAAGGCACCCCTCCACTTT. It yields the protein CASSLVAPKAPLHF. Variable domain in full (rest from reference TRBV28 and TRBJ1-6): DVKVTQSSRYLVKRTGEKVFLECVQDMDHENMFWYRQDPGLGLRLIYFSYDVKMKEKGDIPEGYSVSREKKERFSLILESASTNQTSMYLCASSLVAPKAPLHFGNGTRLTVT.

The V call is TRBV20-1, the J call TRBJ2-7; 10 positions match TRBD2. V shed 3 bases and J 5 bases; nucleotides not matched to a gene: 7. CDR1 is DFQATT and CDR2 is SNEGSKA in the germline V gene (reference sequence). The CDR3 runs 14 residues. The CDR3 nucleotides read TGCAGTGCTAGTCGGGCTAGCGGGAGTGACGAGCAGTACTTC. Its translation is CSASRASGSDEQYF.

In this sample, this clonotype turned up many times. V gene TRBV2 combines with J gene TRBJ2-2, with D unresolved. Germline CDR1 reads SNHLY; CDR2 reads FYNNEI. Trimming took 6 bases from V and 0 from J, leaving 5 bases between them. The CDR3 covers 13 residues. This CDR3 is CASRRTNTGELFF. As DNA, the CDR3 is TGTGCCAGCAGAAGAACGAACACCGGGGAGCTGTTTTTT.

This chain joins TRBV7-3 and TRBJ2-1; TRBD2 matches at 8 bases. Per the germline V gene, CDR1 is SGHTA and CDR2 is FQGTGA. CDR3 length equals 16 residues. Unmatched junction bases numbered 9, after V lost 4 bases and J lost 4 bases. Here the CDR3 reads CASSYSGLAGYNEQFF. The CDR3 coding sequence is TGTGCCAGCAGCTATAGCGGCTTAGCGGGATACAATGAGCAGTTCTTC.

The sample holds a few counts of this clonotype. This chain joins TRBV19 and TRBJ2-1; 12 bases are a match to TRBD2. The trim removed 5 bases at V and 12 bases at J, leaving 8 bases unmatched. CDR1 and CDR2 (germline): LNHDA, SQIVND (reference sequence). The length of the CDR3 is 14 residues. The chain's CDR3 is CASSSVTSGSWQFF. The CDR3 region has the DNA TGTGCCAGTAGTTCTGTGACTAGCGGGAGTTGGCAGTTCTTC.

The table lists this clonotype with many counts. This chain uses TRBV4-2 with TRBJ2-3, with a weak D call TRBD1 (6 bases). Per the germline V gene, CDR1 is LGHNA and CDR2 is YNFKEQ. The CDR3 spans 16 residues. The V end lost 4 bases, the J end lost 1 base, and 15 bases lay between the germline ends. The DNA of the CDR3 is TGTGCCAGCAGCCCCCAACACCGACAGGGCACAGATACGCAGTATTTT. Translation: CASSPQHRQGTDTQYF.

V is TRBV4-3 and J is TRBJ1-2; D is unresolved. Deletions cut 0 bases from V and 2 bases from J, with 10 bases between. CDR1 and CDR2 from the germline V gene are LGHNA and YSLEER. This CDR3 region has 15 residues. The CDR3, as DNA: TGCGCCAGCAGCCAAGATCGAGGGCACAACTATGGCTACACCTTC. Its translation is CASSQDRGHNYGYTF.

At least ten counts were recorded for this clonotype. The chain joins TRBV30 to TRBJ2-7; 9 nucleotides line up with TRBD1. Germline trimming cut 0 bases from V and 0 bases from J; bases unmatched to any gene: 3. CDR1 GTSNPN and CDR2 SVGIG come from the germline V gene (reference sequence). The CDR3 totals 15 residues. CDR3 bases: TGTGCCTGGAGTGTCGGACAGGGGCGCTCCTACGAGCAGTACTTC. It yields the protein CAWSVGQGRSYEQYF. Combining the CDR3 with reference TRBV30 and TRBJ2-7 gives the whole variable domain SQTIHQWPATLVQPVGSPLSLECTVEGTSNPNLYWYRQAAGRGLQLLFYSVGIGQISSEVPQNLSASRPQDRQFILSSKKLLLSDSGFYLCAWSVGQGRSYEQYFGPGTRLTVT.

On this clonotype: This may stem from a read error, because a much larger clone lies one nucleotide away. This chain joins TRBV7-9 and TRBJ2-7, with D unresolved. Trimming took 0 bases from V and 2 from J, leaving 14 bases between them. Germline V CDR1 and CDR2: SEHNR, FQNEAQ (reference sequence). The CDR3 loop spans 16 amino acids. The CDR3 DNA sequence: TGTGCCAGCAGCTTAGCTTCGCCCGAAAGCCCCTACGAGCAGTACTTC. It translates to CASSLASPESPYEQYF.

This chain links TRBV9 with TRBJ2-3; tentatively, D is TRBD2 (6 bases). Trimming removed 3 bases from V and 4 bases from J, with 18 bases in between. Germline lookup yields CDR1 SGDLS and CDR2 YYNGEE. The CDR3 spans 16 residues. The CDR3 here is CASSALGGTYSDTQYF. The CDR3, as DNA: TGTGCCAGCAGCGCCCTTGGGGGGACCTACTCAGATACGCAGTATTTT.

CDR3 sequence: CASSEPGHFYEQYF. CDR3 nucleotide sequence: TGTGCCAGCAGTGAACCGGGACACTTCTACGAGCAGTACTTC. This chain uses TRBV6-1 with TRBJ2-7; weak D call: TRBD1 (6 bases). The CDR3 runs 14 residues. The V gene's germline CDR1 is MNHNS and CDR2 SASEGT. With 2 bases removed from V and 3 bases from J, the gap between germline ends came to 11 bases.

As for this clonotype: A much larger clone is a single base away; this may be a read error. V is TRBV3-1 and J is TRBJ2-7; 8 nucleotides line up with TRBD1. CDR3 length: 14 residues. Germline lookup yields CDR1 LGHDT and CDR2 YNNKEL (reference sequence). The V gene end was trimmed by 7 bases and the J gene end by 8 bases; junction bases not matched to a gene: 13. The DNA of the CDR3 is TGTGCCAGCAACGACCTCCTGGACAGGGTAAAGCAGTACTTC. Translation: CASNDLLDRVKQYF.

The chain uses TRBV9 and TRBJ2-5; tentatively, D is TRBD2 (6 bases). Trimming cost V 0 bases and J 2 bases, with 17 bases left between them. The length of the CDR3 is 17 residues. In germline, CDR1 is SGDLS, CDR2 YYNGEE. CDR3 DNA sequence: TGTGCCAGCAGCGTAGGTCTAGGAGGGGTAAGGCAAGAGACCCAGTACTTC. Translated, it gives CASSVGLGGVRQETQYF.

The rearrangement links TRBV5-1 to TRBJ2-2; 9 bases agree with TRBD2. Per germline, CDR1 SGHRS and CDR2 YFSETQ. This CDR3 contains 16 residues. Trimming took 0 bases from V and 4 from J; bases not matched to a gene: 4. CDR3 DNA sequence: TGCGCCAGCAGCTTGGTTCTAGCGGGACCCACCGGGGAGCTGTTTTTT. It codes for CASSLVLAGPTGELFF.

The rearrangement uses TRBV6-2 or TRBV6-3 and TRBJ2-2; D is tentatively TRBD1 or TRBD2 (5 bases each). The germline V gene encodes CDR1 MNHEY and CDR2 SVGEGT. V was trimmed by 6 bases and J by 3 bases, leaving 14 bases between them. This CDR3 is 15 amino acids long. The CDR3 here is CASSRRDLYTGELFF. CDR3 in DNA: TGTGCCAGCAGCCGTCGGGACCTTTACACCGGGGAGCTGTTTTTT.

The chain couples TRBV6-1 to TRBJ1-5; no definite D call. Trimming left V 1 base short and J 1 base short, with 11 bases between. The CDR3 spans 16 residues. Germline CDR1 MNHNS, CDR2 SASEGT. The CDR3 sequence: CASSEVADVSNQPQHF. DNA of the CDR3: TGTGCCAGCAGTGAAGTGGCGGATGTGAGCAATCAGCCCCAGCATTTT.

This clonotype was detected ten times or more. This chain joins TRBV30 and TRBJ2-1; a weak D match, TRBD2 (5 bases). The length of the CDR3 is 14 residues. Germline assignment: CDR1 GTSNPN and CDR2 SVGIG (reference sequence). The V end was cut by 5 bases, the J end by 3 bases, with 14 bases between. The CDR3 nucleotides read TGTGCCTGGGATTCGGGATCGCTCTACAATGAGCAGTTCTTC. Residues: CAWDSGSLYNEQFF.

In regard to this clonotype: A much larger clone differs by one base, so this may be a read error. The chain is built from TRBV18 and TRBJ2-5; maybe TRBD1 (5 bases). In germline, CDR1 is KGHSH, CDR2 LQKENI. Trimming left V 8 bases short and J 0 bases short, with 7 bases between. CDR3 size: 12 residues. CDR3: CASPGYQETQYF. CDR3 coding DNA: TGTGCCAGCCCAGGGTACCAAGAGACCCAGTACTTC.

This chain links TRBV7-2 with TRBJ2-2; 9 bases fit TRBD1. CDR1 and CDR2 from the germline V gene are SGHTA and FQGNSA. Germline trimming cut 9 bases from V and 5 bases from J; bases unmatched to any gene: 10. This CDR3 region has 15 residues. The CDR3 DNA follows: TGTGCCAGTAGTAAACAGGGGGCGGAAACCGGGGAGCTGTTTTTT. Translation gives CASSKQGAETGELFF.

There are a few counts of this clonotype. The rearrangement links TRBV24-1 to TRBJ1-1; D remains unclear. The V and J ends lost 2 bases and 0 bases respectively, with 9 bases between them. Looked up from germline, CDR1 is KGHDR and CDR2 is SFDVKD. The CDR3 consists of 15 residues. CDR3 DNA: TGTGCCACCAGTGATTCTGGCAGCATGAACACTGAAGCTTTCTTT. Its translation is CATSDSGSMNTEAFF.